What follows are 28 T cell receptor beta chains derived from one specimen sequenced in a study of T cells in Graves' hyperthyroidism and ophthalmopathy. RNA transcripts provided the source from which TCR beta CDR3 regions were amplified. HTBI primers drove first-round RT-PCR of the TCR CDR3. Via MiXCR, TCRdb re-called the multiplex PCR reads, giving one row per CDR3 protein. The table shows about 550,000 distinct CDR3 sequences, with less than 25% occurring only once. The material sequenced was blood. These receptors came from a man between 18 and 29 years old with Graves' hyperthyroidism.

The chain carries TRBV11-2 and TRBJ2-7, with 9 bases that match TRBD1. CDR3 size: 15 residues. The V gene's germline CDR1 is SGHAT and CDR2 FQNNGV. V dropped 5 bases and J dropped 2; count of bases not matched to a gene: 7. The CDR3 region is CASSPTGTGPYEQYF. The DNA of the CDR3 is TGTGCCAGCAGCCCGACGGGGACAGGGCCCTACGAGCAGTACTTC.

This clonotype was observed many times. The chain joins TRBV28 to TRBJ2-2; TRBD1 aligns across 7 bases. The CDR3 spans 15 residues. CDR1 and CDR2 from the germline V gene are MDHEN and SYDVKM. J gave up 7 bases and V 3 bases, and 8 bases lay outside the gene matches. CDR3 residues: CASSFRGQYIGELFF. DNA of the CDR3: TGTGCCAGCAGTTTCCGGGGACAGTATATCGGGGAGCTGTTTTTT.

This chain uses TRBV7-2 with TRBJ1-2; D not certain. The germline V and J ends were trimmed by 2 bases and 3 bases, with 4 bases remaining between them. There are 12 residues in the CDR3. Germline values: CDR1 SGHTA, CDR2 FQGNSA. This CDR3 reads CASSLIHYGYTF. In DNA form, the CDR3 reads TGTGCCAGCAGCTTAATCCACTATGGCTACACCTTC.

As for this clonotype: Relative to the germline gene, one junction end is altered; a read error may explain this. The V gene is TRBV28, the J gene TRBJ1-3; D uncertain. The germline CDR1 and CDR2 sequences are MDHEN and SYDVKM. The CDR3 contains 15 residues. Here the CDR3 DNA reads TGTGCCAGCTGTTTTTCAGGAGGCTCTGGAAACACCATATATTTT. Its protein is CASCFSGGSGNTIYF.

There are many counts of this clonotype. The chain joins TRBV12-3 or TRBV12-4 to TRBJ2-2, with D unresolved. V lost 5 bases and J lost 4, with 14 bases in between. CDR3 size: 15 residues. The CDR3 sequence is CASSPGPDPTGELFF. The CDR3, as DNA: TGTGCCAGCAGTCCCGGGCCTGACCCCACCGGGGAGCTGTTTTTT.

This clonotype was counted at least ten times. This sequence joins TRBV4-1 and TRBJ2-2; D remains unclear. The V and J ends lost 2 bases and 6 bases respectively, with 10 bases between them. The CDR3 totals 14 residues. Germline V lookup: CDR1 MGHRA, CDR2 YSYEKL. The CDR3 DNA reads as TGCGCCAGCAGCCAACAAGTTCGAGCCGGGGAGCTGTTTTTT. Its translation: CASSQQVRAGELFF.

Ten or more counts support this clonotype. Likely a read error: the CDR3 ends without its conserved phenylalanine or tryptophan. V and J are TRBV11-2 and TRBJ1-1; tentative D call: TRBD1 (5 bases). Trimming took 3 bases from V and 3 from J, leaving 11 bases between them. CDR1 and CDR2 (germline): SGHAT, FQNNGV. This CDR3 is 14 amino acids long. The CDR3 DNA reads TGTGCCAGCAGCTTGGAGGGGTTATACACTGAAGCTTTCCTT. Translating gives CASSLEGLYTEAFL.

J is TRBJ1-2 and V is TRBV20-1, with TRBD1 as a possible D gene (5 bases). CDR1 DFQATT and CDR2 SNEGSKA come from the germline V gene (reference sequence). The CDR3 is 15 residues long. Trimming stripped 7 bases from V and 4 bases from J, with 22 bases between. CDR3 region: CSVSPPPGPGYGYTF. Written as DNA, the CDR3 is TGCAGTGTTTCACCCCCGCCGGGGCCCGGCTATGGCTACACCTTC.

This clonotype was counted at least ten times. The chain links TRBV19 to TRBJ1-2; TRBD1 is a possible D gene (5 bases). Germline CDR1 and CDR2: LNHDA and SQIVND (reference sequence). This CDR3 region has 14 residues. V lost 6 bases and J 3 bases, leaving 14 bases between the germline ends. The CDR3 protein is CASSPFGAYYGYTF. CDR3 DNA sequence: TGTGCCAGTAGCCCGTTCGGGGCGTACTATGGCTACACCTTC.

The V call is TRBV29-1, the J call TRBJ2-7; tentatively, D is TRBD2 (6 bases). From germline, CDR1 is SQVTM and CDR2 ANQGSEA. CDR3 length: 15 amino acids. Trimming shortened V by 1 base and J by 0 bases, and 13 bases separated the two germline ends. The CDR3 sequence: CSVEGLDGSSYEQYF. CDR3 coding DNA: TGCAGCGTTGAAGGTTTGGACGGGAGCTCCTACGAGCAGTACTTC.

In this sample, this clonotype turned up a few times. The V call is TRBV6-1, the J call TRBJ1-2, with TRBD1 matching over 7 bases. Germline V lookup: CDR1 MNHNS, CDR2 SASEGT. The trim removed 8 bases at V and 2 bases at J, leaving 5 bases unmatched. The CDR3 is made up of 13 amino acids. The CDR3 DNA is TGTGCCAGCGAGCAGGGACAGAACTATGGCTACACCTTC. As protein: CASEQGQNYGYTF.

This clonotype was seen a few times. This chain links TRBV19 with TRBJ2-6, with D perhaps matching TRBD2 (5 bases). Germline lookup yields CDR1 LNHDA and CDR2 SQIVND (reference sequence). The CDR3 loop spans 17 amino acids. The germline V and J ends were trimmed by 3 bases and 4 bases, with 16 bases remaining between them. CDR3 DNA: TGTGCCAGTAGTATGCGGGCGCCGGGTAGGGGGGCCAACGTCCTGACTTTC. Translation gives CASSMRAPGRGANVLTF.

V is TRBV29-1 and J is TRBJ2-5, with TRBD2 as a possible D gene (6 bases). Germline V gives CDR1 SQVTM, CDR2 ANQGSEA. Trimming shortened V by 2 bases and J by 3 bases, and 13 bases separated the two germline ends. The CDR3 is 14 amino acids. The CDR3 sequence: CSVEPRWGEETQYF. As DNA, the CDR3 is TGCAGCGTTGAACCACGATGGGGGGAAGAGACCCAGTACTTC.

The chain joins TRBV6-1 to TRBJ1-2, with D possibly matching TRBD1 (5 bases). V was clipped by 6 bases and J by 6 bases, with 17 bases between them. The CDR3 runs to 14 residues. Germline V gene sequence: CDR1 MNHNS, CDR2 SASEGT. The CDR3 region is CASRESLGLHGYTF. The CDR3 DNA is TGTGCCAGCAGGGAATCATTGGGACTACATGGCTACACCTTC.

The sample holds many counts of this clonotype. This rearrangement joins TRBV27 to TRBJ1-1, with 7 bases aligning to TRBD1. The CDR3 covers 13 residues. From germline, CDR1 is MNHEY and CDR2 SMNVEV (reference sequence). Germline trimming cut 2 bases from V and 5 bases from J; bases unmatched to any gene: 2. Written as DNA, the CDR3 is TGTGCCAGCAGTTTAAAACAGGGGACTGAAGCTTTCTTT. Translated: CASSLKQGTEAFF.

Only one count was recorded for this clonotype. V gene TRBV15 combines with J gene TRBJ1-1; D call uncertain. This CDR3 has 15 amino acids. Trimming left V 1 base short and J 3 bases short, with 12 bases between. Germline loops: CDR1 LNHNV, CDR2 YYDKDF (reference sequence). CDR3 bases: TGTGCCACCAGCAGAGTCGGGGAAAGTCACACTGAAGCTTTCTTT. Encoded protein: CATSRVGESHTEAFF.

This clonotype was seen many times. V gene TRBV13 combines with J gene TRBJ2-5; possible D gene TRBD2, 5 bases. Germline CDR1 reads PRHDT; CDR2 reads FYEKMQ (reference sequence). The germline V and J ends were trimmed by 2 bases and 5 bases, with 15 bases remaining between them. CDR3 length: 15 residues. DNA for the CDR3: TGTGCCAGCAGCTTAAATGAGGCGGAGCGGGAGACCCAGTACTTC. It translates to CASSLNEAERETQYF. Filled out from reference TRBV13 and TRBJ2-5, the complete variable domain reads AAGVIQSPRHLIKEKRETATLKCYPIPRHDTVYWYQQGPGQDPQFLISFYEKMQSDKGSIPDRFSAQQFSDYHSELNMSSLELGDSALYFCASSLNEAERETQYFGPGTRLLVL.

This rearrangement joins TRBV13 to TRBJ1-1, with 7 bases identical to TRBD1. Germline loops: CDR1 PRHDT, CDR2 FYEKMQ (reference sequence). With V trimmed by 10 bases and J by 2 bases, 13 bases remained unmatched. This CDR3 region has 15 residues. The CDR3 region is CATTSGTEKNTEAFF. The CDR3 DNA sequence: TGTGCCACCACTTCCGGGACAGAGAAAAACACTGAAGCTTTCTTT. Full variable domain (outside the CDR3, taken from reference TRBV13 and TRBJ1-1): AAGVIQSPRHLIKEKRETATLKCYPIPRHDTVYWYQQGPGQDPQFLISFYEKMQSDKGSIPDRFSAQQFSDYHSELNMSSLELGDSALYFCATTSGTEKNTEAFFGQGTRLTVV.

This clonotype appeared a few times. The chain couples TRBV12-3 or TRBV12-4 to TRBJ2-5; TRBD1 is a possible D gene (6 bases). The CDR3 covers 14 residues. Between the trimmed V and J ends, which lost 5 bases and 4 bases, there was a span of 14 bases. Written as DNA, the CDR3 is TGTGCCAGCAGTCTTGATGACAGGACAGAGACCCAGTACTTC. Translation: CASSLDDRTETQYF.

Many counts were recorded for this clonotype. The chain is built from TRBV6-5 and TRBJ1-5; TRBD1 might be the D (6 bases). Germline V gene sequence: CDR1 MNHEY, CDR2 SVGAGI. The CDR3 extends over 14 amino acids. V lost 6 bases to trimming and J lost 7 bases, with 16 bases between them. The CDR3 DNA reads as TGTGCCAGCAGACAAAGAGGGGGTTGGCAGCCCCAGCATTTT. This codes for CASRQRGGWQPQHF.

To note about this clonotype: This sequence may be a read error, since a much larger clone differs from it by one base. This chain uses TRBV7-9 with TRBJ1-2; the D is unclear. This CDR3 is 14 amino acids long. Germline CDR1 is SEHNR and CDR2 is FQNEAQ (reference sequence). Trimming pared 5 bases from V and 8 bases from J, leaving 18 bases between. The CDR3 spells CASSPKMDLGGYTF. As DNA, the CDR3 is TGTGCCAGCAGCCCAAAGATGGATCTTGGGGGCTACACCTTC.

The CDR3 sequence: CASSLLDRGGGYTF. CDR3 in DNA: TGTGCCAGCAGCCTCCTCGACAGGGGGGGAGGCTACACCTTC. This chain joins TRBV3-1 and TRBJ1-2, with 9 bases matching TRBD1. This CDR3 is 14 amino acids long. The ends lost 4 bases at V and 8 bases at J; junction bases unmatched: 8. CDR1 is LGHDT and CDR2 is YNNKEL in the germline V gene (reference sequence).

In DNA, the CDR3 is TGCGCCAGCAGCCTAGGACATAGGGGGGCGTTTGGCTACACCTTC. Amino acid sequence: CASSLGHRGAFGYTF. The chain has TRBV5-1 and TRBJ1-2, with a tentative D call TRBD1 (6 bases). Germline CDR1 is SGHRS and CDR2 is YFSETQ. This CDR3 is built from 15 residues. With 4 bases removed from V and 7 bases from J, the gap between germline ends came to 20 bases.

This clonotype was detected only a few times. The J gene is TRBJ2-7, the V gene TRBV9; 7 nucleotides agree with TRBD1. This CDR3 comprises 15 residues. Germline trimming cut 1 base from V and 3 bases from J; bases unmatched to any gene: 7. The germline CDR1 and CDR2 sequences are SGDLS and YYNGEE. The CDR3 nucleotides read TGTGCCAGCAGCGTAACCGGACAGGAAATCTACGAGCAGTACTTC. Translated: CASSVTGQEIYEQYF. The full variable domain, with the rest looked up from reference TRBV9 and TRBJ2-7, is DSGVTQTPKHLITATGQRVTLRCSPRSGDLSVYWYQQSLDQGLQFLIQYYNGEERAKGNILERFSAQQFPDLHSELNLSSLELGDSALYFCASSVTGQEIYEQYFGPGTRLTVT.

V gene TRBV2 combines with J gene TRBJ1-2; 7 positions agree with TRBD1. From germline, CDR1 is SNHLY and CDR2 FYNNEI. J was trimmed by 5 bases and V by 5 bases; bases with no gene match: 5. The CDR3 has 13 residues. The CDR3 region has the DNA TGTGCCAGCAGTCGAGGGGGCGCTTATGGCTACACCTTC. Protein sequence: CASSRGGAYGYTF.

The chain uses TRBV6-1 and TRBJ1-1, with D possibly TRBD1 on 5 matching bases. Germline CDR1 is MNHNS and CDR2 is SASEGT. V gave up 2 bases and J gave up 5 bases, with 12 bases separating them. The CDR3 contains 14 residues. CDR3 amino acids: CASSESGGTTEAFF. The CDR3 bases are TGTGCCAGCAGTGAATCTGGCGGGACGACTGAAGCTTTCTTT.

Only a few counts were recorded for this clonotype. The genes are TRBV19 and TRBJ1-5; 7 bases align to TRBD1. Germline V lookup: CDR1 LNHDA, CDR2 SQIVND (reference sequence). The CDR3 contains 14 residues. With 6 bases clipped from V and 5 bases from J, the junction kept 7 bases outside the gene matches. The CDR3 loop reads CASSPGQADQPQHF. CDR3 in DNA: TGTGCCAGTAGCCCAGGACAGGCTGATCAGCCCCAGCATTTT.

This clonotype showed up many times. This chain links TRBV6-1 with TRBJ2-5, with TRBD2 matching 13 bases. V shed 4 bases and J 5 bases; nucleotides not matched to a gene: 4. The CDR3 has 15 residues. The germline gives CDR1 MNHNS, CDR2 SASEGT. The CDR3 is CASSGTSGGGETQYF. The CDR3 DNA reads TGTGCCAGCAGTGGGACTAGCGGGGGAGGGGAGACCCAGTACTTC.